Below are 22 T cell receptor beta chains sequenced from a single sample in a study of blood T cell repertoires in COVID-19. Method: immunoSEQ multiplex PCR; TCRdb's copy keeps in-frame clones and lacks some. The sample records more than 55,000 clones, 85% to 90% being singletons. Sequencing was carried out using peripheral blood. The receptors come from a man aged 55 to 69 with acute or convalescent COVID-19.

The chain employs TRBV6-5 and TRBJ1-2, with a tentative D call TRBD1 (6 bases). V dropped 0 bases and J dropped 3 bases, with 14 bases sitting between them. The CDR3 has 16 residues. Germline CDR1 MNHEY, CDR2 SVGAGI. CDR3 DNA sequence: TGTGCCAGCAGTTACTCGTTGCGGGGGCTGGACTATGGCTACACCTTC. This sequence encodes CASSYSLRGLDYGYTF.

The chain joins TRBV7-9 to TRBJ1-2, with D perhaps matching TRBD1 (5 bases). The CDR3 extends over 14 amino acids. Germline assignment: CDR1 SEHNR and CDR2 FQNEAQ (reference sequence). V shed 2 bases and J shed 5 bases, with 12 bases lying between them. CDR3 bases: TGTGCCAGCAGCTTATATACAGGCCTTTATGGCTACACCTTC. Residues: CASSLYTGLYGYTF.

The J gene is TRBJ2-3, the V gene TRBV30; TRBD2 matches at 12 bases. CDR1 and CDR2 (germline): GTSNPN, SVGIG (reference sequence). V lost 8 bases to trimming and J lost 5 bases; unmatched junction nucleotides: 11. The CDR3 runs 15 residues. CDR3 amino acids: CARDQTSGSRDTQYF. CDR3 bases: TGTGCCCGGGATCAGACTAGCGGGAGTAGAGATACGCAGTATTTT.

Note on this clone: The identical CDR3 is also encoded by other nucleotide sequences in the sample. The J gene is TRBJ1-2, the V gene TRBV11-2; no clear D gene. CDR1 and CDR2 (germline): SGHAT, FQNNGV. CDR3 length: 11 residues. Trimming took off 3 bases at V and 7 bases at J, with 6 bases between the two ends. The CDR3 sequence is CASSFRGGYTF. The CDR3 DNA follows: TGTGCCAGCAGCTTCCGGGGTGGCTACACCTTC.

The chain has TRBV10-2 and TRBJ1-3; perhaps TRBD1 as D (6 bases). CDR3 length: 16 residues. The V and J ends lost 6 bases and 4 bases respectively, with 19 bases between them. Per germline, CDR1 WSHSY and CDR2 SAAADI. The CDR3 region is CASRGAAITPGNTIYF. CDR3 nucleotide sequence: TGCGCCAGCAGGGGGGCAGCAATAACCCCCGGAAACACCATATATTTT.

V usage is TRBV7-3 and J usage is TRBJ2-5, with TRBD2 identical over 13 bases. Germline V gene lookup returns CDR1 SGHTA and CDR2 FQGTGA. With 5 bases clipped from V and 1 base from J, the junction kept 10 bases outside the gene matches. The CDR3 spans 18 residues. CDR3 nucleotide sequence: TGTGCCAGCAGCCCGGACCCCTGGACTAGCGGGGGCCAAGAGACCCAGTACTTC. It codes for CASSPDPWTSGGQETQYF.

This chain joins TRBV15 and TRBJ1-4; no reliable D call. Trimming took off 3 bases at V and 4 bases at J, with 12 bases between the two ends. CDR3 length equals 15 residues. The germline V gene has CDR1 LNHNV and CDR2 YYDKDF (reference sequence). CDR3 protein: CATSRPAQHNEKLFF. CDR3 nucleotides: TGTGCCACCAGCAGGCCGGCACAGCATAATGAAAAACTGTTTTTT.

The chain links TRBV30 to TRBJ2-1; no clear D gene. Trimming cost V 3 bases and J 1 base, with 7 bases left between them. Germline CDR1 and CDR2: GTSNPN and SVGIG (reference sequence). The CDR3 loop spans 13 amino acids. CDR3 loop: CAWRTESYNEQFF. The CDR3 DNA reads TGTGCCTGGAGGACGGAGTCCTACAATGAGCAGTTCTTC.

The chain uses TRBV7-3 and TRBJ1-1; 7 nucleotides agree with TRBD1. CDR3 length: 13 residues. The V gene end was trimmed by 3 bases and the J gene end by 11 bases; junction bases not matched to a gene: 9. Germline CDR1 is SGHTA and CDR2 is FQGTGA. Here the CDR3 DNA reads TGTGCCAGCAGCTTGGTCGACAGGGCGGAGGCTTTCTTT. Protein sequence: CASSLVDRAEAFF.

This chain connects TRBV10-1 to TRBJ2-7, with 8 bases identical to TRBD2. The CDR3 is 16 residues long. V lost 0 bases, J lost 2 bases, and 6 bases stayed unmatched. Per the germline V gene, CDR1 is WNHNN and CDR2 is SYGVQD (reference sequence). DNA for the CDR3: TGCGCCAGCAGTGAGTCGGTGACGGGAGGGACCTACGAGCAGTACTTC. As protein: CASSESVTGGTYEQYF.

V gene TRBV15 combines with J gene TRBJ2-5, with D tentatively TRBD2 (6 bases). V shed 3 bases and J shed 4 bases, with 18 bases lying between them. Germline V gene lookup returns CDR1 LNHNV and CDR2 YYDKDF (reference sequence). The CDR3 runs to 16 residues. CDR3 protein: CATSSRAGTHAETQYF. CDR3 coding DNA: TGTGCCACCAGCAGCCGGGCCGGGACTCACGCAGAGACCCAGTACTTC.

The chain carries TRBV9 and TRBJ1-1, with D perhaps TRBD1 (5 bases). The length of the CDR3 is 12 residues. V dropped 4 bases and J dropped 11 bases, with 15 bases sitting between them. The germline CDR1 and CDR2 sequences are SGDLS and YYNGEE. CDR3 amino acids: CASSTDSGKAFF. CDR3 DNA: TGTGCCAGCAGCACCGACAGTGGAAAGGCTTTCTTT.

The rearrangement links TRBV28 to TRBJ1-3, with D possibly TRBD1 on 5 matching bases. The CDR3 is made up of 16 amino acids. Trimming took off 10 bases at V and 1 base at J, with 20 bases between the two ends. The germline V gene encodes CDR1 MDHEN and CDR2 SYDVKM. CDR3 DNA sequence: TGTGCCACCTCGCAGGCAGGGCTTGCGTCTGGAAACACCATATATTTT. Translated: CATSQAGLASGNTIYF.

This clone has a single count. The genes are TRBV24-1 and TRBJ1-1; D is unresolved. The germline V and J ends were trimmed by 3 bases and 10 bases, with 20 bases remaining between them. CDR3 length: 15 residues. From germline, CDR1 is KGHDR and CDR2 SFDVKD. The CDR3 sequence is CATSDPRAPGGRAFF. The CDR3 DNA sequence: TGTGCCACCAGTGATCCCCGGGCTCCGGGAGGGCGAGCTTTCTTT.

The V and J genes are TRBV19 and TRBJ2-5; possibly TRBD2 for D (6 bases). The CDR3 runs to 14 residues. Germline V CDR1 and CDR2: LNHDA, SQIVND (reference sequence). V lost 3 bases to trimming and J lost 5 bases, with 13 bases between them. The CDR3 DNA sequence: TGTGCCAGTAGTATCGGCGGGGTATGGGAGACCCAGTACTTC. It is translated as CASSIGGVWETQYF.

CDR3 sequence: CASIISGYTGELFF. The CDR3 DNA reads TGTGCCAGCATTATTAGCGGATACACCGGGGAGCTGTTTTTT. V gene TRBV6-5 combines with J gene TRBJ2-2; a weak D match, TRBD2 (6 bases). V gave up 7 bases and J gave up 3 bases, with 12 bases separating them. Germline V gives CDR1 MNHEY, CDR2 SVGAGI. The CDR3 spans 14 residues.

The V gene is TRBV18, the J gene TRBJ2-5; TRBD2 matches at 9 bases. The CDR3 loop spans 15 amino acids. Germline V lookup: CDR1 KGHSH, CDR2 LQKENI. Losses at the gene ends were 3 bases for V and 5 bases for J; bases not matched to a gene: 7. Written as DNA, the CDR3 is TGTGCCAGCTCACCTATAGCGGGAGTCCGGGAGACCCAGTACTTC. It is translated as CASSPIAGVRETQYF.

The chain links TRBV28 to TRBJ1-5; D is unresolved. This CDR3 comprises 15 residues. Germline CDR1 MDHEN, CDR2 SYDVKM. V was cut by 0 bases and J by 0 bases, with 6 bases left in between. The chain's CDR3 is CASSLWAYSNQPQHF. In DNA, the CDR3 is TGTGCCAGCAGTTTATGGGCTTATAGCAATCAGCCCCAGCATTTT.

This clone was seen only once. V and J are TRBV9 and TRBJ1-4, with D tentatively TRBD1 (5 bases). This CDR3 is built from 16 residues. Per germline, CDR1 SGDLS and CDR2 YYNGEE. Trimming pared 0 bases from V and 5 bases from J, leaving 14 bases between. The CDR3 coding sequence is TGTGCCAGCAGCGTAGATTGGGGCAGTTACAATGAAAAACTGTTTTTT. It yields the protein CASSVDWGSYNEKLFF.

The chain uses TRBV28 and TRBJ2-1, with TRBD2 matching over 7 bases. CDR3 size: 16 residues. The V gene end was trimmed by 5 bases and the J gene end by 0 bases; junction bases not matched to a gene: 7. The germline gives CDR1 MDHEN, CDR2 SYDVKM. The CDR3 DNA follows: TGTGCCAGCAGTATCTACAGCGGGGTCTCCTACAATGAGCAGTTCTTC. It yields the protein CASSIYSGVSYNEQFF.

The rearrangement uses TRBV28 and TRBJ1-5; D possibly corresponds to TRBD1 (5 bases). V dropped 5 bases and J dropped 4 bases, with 12 bases sitting between them. The CDR3 extends over 14 amino acids. Germline V gene sequence: CDR1 MDHEN, CDR2 SYDVKM. The CDR3 coding sequence is TGTGCCAGCAGTCCTCATCCAGGGAATCAGCCCCAGCATTTT. Amino acids: CASSPHPGNQPQHF.

The chain couples TRBV19 to TRBJ1-4; the D gene is possibly TRBD1 (5 bases). V dropped 4 bases and J dropped 5 bases, with 14 bases sitting between them. The CDR3 spans 15 residues. The germline V gene has CDR1 LNHDA and CDR2 SQIVND (reference sequence). The CDR3 loop is CASSNFGTLNEKLFF. The CDR3 region has the DNA TGTGCCAGTAGTAACTTCGGGACTCTAAATGAAAAACTGTTTTTT.